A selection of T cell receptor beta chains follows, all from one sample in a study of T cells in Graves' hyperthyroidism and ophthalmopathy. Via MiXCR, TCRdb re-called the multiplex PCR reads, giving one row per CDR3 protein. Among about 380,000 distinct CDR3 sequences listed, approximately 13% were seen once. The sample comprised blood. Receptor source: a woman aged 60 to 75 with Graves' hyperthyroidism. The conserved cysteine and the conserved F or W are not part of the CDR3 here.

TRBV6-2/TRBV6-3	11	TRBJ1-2	ATKPGGSYGYT
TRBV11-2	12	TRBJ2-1	ASSFSRRPDEQF
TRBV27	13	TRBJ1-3	ASSSGDTKGNTIY
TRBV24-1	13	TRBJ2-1	ATSVRTGGYNEQF
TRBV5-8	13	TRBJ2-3	ASSSGTTDTDTQY
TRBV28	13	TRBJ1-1	ASSGTGDGNTEAF
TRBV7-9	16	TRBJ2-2	ASSSPTSGRRLTGELF
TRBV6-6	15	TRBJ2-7	ASSYLAGQGGSYEQY
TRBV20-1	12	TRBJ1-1	SAREGGANTEAF
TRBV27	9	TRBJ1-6	ASRAGGPLH
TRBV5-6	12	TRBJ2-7	ASSSRLASYEQY
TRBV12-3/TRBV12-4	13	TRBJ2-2	ASSLGRFGTGELF
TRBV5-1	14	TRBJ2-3	ASSVLAGLSTDTQY
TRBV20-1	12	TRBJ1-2	SAKGSGFSYGYT
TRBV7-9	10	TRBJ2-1	ASSPSNDEQF
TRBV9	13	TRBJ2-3	ASSVEWTNTDTQY
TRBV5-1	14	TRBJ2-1	ASSLGPVNTYNEQF
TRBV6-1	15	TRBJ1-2	ASSAQGGTAGFYGYT
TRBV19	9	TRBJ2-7	ASSIRKEQY
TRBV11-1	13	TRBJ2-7	ASSPRVGTSYEQY
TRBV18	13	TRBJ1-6	ASSQGRTDNSPLH
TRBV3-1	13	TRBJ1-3	ASSQWTSSGNTIY
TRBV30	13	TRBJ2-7	AWSSRTGRYYEQY
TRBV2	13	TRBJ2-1	ASSGGTGGRNEQF
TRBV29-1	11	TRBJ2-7	SVGRTRGGEQY
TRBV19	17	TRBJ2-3	ASSMRMRVASGSTDTQY
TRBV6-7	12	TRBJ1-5	ARLQRGPGEPQH
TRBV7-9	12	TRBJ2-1	ASSPRQGINEQF
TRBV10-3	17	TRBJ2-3	AIKYSFLGLAGETDTQY
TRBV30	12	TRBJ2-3	AWSVLRSTDTQY
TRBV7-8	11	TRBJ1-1	ASSQDRVAEAF
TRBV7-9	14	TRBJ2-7	ASSAQLAGGSYEQY
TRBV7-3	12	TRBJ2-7	ASSLVGTGVEQY
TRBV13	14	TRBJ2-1	ASSLGGLARVSEQF
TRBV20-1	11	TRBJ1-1	SASPGFKTEAF
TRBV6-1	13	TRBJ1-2	ASKRTSYLNYGYT
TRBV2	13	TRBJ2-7	ASSEDGTRGSEQY
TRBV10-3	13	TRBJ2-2	AISAFLGSTGELF
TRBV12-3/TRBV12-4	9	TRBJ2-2	ATRNTGELF
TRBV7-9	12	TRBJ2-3	ASSFSLAADTQY
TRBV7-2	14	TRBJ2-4	ASSFQGVGAKNIQY
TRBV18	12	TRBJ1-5	ASSHGQGAQPQH
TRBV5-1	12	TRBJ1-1	ASSLVGVDTEAF
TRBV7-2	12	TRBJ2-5	ASSRSKAQETQY
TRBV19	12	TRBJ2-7	ASSIELAGVEQY
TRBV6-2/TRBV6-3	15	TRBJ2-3	ASSYGTSGSSADTQY
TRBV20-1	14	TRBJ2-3	SARGLAGHSTDTQY
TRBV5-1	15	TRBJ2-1	ASSSPTRELKHDEQF
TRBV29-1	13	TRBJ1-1	SVVGGGTGNTEAF
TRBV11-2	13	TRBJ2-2	ASSLQSPNTGELF
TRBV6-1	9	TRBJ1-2	ASSDLDGYT
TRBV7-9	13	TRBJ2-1	ASSFPGYGYNEQF
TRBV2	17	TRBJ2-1	ASRDTGFSETGALNEQF
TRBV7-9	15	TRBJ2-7	ASSPRTSGRGGYEQY
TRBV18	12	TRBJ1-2	ASSPGGRDYGYT
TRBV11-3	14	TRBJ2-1	ASSFAGTSFYNEQF
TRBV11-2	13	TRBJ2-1	ASSSFAGVGNEQF
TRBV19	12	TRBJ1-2	ASTSVGTNYGYT
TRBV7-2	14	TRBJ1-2	ASSLAGHGDNYGYT
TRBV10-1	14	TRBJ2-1	ASSVGTLSSYNEQF